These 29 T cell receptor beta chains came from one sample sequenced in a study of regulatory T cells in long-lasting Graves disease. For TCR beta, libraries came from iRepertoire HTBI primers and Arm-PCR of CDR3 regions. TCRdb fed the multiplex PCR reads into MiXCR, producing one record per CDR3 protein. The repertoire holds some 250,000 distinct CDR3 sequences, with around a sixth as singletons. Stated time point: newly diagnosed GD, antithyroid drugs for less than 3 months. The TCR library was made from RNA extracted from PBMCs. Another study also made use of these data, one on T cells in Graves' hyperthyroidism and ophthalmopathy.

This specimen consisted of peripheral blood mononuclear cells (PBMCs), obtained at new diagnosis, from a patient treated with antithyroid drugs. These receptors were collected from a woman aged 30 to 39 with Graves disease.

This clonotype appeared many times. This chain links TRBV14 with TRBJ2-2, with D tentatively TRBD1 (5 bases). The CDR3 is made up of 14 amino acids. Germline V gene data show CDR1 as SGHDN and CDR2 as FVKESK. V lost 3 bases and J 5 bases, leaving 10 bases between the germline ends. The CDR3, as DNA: TGTGCCAGCAGCCACTGGGCAGGGACCGGGGAGCTGTTTTTT. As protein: CASSHWAGTGELFF. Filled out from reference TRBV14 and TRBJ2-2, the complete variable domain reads EAGVTQFPSHSVIEKGQTVTLRCDPISGHDNLYWYRRVMGKEIKFLLHFVKESKQDESGMPNNRFLAERTGGTYSTLKVQPAELEDSGVYFCASSHWAGTGELFFGEGSRLTVL.

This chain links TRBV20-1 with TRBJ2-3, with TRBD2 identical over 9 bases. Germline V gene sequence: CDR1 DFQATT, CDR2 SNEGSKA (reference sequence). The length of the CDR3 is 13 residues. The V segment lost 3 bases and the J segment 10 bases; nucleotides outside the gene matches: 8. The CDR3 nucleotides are TGCAGTGCTAGTGGCGGGGGGGCCGTCGCGCAGTATTTT. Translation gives CSASGGGAVAQYF.

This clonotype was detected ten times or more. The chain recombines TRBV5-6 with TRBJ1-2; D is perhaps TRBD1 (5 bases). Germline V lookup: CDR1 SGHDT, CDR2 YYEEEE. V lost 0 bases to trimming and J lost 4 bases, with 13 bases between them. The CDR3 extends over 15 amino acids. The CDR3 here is CASSLVTGGAYGYTF. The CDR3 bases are TGTGCCAGCAGCTTGGTTACAGGCGGGGCCTATGGCTACACCTTC.

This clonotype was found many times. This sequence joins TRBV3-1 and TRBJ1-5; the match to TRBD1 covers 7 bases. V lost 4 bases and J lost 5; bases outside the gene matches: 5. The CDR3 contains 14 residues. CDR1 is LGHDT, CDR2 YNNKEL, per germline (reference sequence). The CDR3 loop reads CASSLRQGHQPQHF. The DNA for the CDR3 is TGTGCCAGCAGCCTCCGACAGGGTCATCAGCCCCAGCATTTT.

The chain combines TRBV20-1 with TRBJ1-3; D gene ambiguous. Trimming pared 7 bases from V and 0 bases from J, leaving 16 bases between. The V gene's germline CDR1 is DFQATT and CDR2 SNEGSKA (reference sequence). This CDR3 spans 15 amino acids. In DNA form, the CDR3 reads TGCAGTGGAATATCTGGGTCGTTCTCTGGAAACACCATATATTTT. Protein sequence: CSGISGSFSGNTIYF.

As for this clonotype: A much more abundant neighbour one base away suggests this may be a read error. The CDR3 DNA reads TGCGGTGCTAGAGCTCCCCGCGGTGGCTACACCTTC. Amino acids: CGARAPRGGYTF. The chain joins TRBV20-1 to TRBJ1-2; D is ambiguous. The length of the CDR3 is 12 residues. CDR1 DFQATT and CDR2 SNEGSKA come from the germline V gene (reference sequence).

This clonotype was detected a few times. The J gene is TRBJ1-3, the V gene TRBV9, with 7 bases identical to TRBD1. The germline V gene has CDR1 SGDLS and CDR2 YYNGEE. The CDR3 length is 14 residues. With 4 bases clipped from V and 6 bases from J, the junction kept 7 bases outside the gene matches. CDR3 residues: CASSPGGTVNTIYF. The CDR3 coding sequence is TGTGCCAGCAGCCCTGGGGGGACAGTAAACACCATATATTTT.

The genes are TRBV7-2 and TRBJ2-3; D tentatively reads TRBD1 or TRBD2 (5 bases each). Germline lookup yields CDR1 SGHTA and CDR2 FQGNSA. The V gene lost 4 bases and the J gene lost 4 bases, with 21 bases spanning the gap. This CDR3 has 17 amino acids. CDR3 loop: CASSSRVRPGKADTQYF. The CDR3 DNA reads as TGTGCCAGCAGCTCGAGGGTACGGCCAGGGAAAGCAGATACGCAGTATTTT. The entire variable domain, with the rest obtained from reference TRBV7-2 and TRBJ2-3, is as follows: GAGVSQSPSNKVTEKGKDVELRCDPISGHTALYWYRQSLGQGLEFLIYFQGNSAPDKSGLPSDRFSAERTGGSVSTLTIQRTQQEDSAVYLCASSSRVRPGKADTQYFGPGTRLTVL.

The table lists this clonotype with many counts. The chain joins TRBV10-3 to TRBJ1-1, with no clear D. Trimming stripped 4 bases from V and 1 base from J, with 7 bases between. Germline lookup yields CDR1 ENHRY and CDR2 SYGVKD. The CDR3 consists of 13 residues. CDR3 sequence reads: CAISVLGNTEAFF. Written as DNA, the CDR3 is TGTGCCATCAGTGTTTTGGGGAACACTGAAGCTTTCTTT.

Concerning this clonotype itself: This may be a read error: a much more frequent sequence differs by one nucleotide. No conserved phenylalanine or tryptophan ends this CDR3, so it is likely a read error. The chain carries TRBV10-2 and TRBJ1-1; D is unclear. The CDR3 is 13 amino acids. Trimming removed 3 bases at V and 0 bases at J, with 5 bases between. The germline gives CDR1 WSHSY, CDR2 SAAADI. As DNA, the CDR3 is TGCGCCAGCAGTGACATTATGAACACTGAAGCTTTCTCT. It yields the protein CASSDIMNTEAFS.

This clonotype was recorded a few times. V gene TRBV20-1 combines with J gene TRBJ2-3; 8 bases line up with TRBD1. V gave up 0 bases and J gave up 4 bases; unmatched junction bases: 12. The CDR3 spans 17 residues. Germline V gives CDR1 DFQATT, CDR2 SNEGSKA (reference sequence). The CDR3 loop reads CSARDPGQGAIADTQYF. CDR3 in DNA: TGCAGTGCTAGAGATCCGGGGCAGGGGGCGATCGCAGATACGCAGTATTTT.

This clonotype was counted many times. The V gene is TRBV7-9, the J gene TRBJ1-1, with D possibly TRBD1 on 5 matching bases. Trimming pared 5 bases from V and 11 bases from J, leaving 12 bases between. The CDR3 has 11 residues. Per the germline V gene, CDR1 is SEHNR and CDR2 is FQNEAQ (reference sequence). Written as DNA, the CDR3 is TGTGCCAGCAGCGGGGGAGGGGCGGCTTTCTTT. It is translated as CASSGGGAAFF.

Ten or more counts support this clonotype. CDR3 in amino acids: CASSYHRGDQPQHF. As DNA, the CDR3 is TGTGCCAGCAGTTACCACAGGGGGGATCAGCCCCAGCATTTT. The V and J genes are TRBV6-2 or TRBV6-3 and TRBJ1-5, with TRBD1 matching over 8 bases. Germline CDR1 and CDR2: MNHEY and SVGEGT. V trimming: 2 bases; J trimming: 5 bases; junction bases outside the gene matches: 2. The CDR3 totals 14 residues.

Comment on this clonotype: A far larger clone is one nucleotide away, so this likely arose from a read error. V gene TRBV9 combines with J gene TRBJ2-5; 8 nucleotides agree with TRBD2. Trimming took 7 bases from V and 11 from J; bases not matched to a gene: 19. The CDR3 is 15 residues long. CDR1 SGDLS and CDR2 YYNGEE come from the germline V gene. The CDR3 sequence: CASDYGGARYNEQYF. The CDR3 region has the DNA TGTGCCAGCGACTACGGGGGGGCGAGGTACAATGAGCAGTACTTC.

CDR3 nucleotides: TGTGCCAGCAGCCCCTCCGGGACCCACTATGGCTACACCTTC. Its protein product is CASSPSGTHYGYTF. J is TRBJ1-2 and V is TRBV11-2; TRBD1 might be the D (5 bases). Between the trimmed V and J ends, which lost 5 bases and 3 bases, there was a span of 13 bases. This CDR3 is 14 amino acids long. Germline-derived CDR1 and CDR2 are SGHAT and FQNNGV.

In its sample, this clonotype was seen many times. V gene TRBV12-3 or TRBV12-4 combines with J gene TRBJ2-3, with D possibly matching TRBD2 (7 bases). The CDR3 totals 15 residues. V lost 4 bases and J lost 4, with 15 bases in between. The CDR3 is CASSSGGGGPDTQYF. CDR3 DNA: TGTGCCAGCAGTTCCGGAGGGGGGGGACCAGATACGCAGTATTTT.

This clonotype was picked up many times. CDR3 nucleotide sequence: TGCGCCAGCAGCCCAGGCCCAGGTGTCCCATCACCCCTCCACTTT. As protein: CASSPGPGVPSPLHF. The rearrangement links TRBV4-1 to TRBJ1-6; D call uncertain. V gave up 4 bases and J gave up 10 bases, with 17 bases separating them. The CDR3 is 15 residues long. The V gene's germline CDR1 is MGHRA and CDR2 YSYEKL.

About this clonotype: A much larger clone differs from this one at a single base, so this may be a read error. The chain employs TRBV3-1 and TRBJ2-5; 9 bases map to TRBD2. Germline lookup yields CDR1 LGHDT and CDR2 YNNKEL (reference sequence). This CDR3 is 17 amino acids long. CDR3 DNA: TGTGCCGGCAGCCAAGTGAGTAGCGGGGGTTCGCCGCTTGAGCAGTACTTC. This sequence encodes CAGSQVSSGGSPLEQYF.

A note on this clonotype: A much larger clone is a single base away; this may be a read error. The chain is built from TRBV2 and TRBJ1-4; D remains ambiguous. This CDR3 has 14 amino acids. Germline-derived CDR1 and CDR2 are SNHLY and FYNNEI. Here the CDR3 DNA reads TGTGCCAGCAGGGAAGACGGGCACAATGAAAAACTGTTTTTT. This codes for CASREDGHNEKLFF.

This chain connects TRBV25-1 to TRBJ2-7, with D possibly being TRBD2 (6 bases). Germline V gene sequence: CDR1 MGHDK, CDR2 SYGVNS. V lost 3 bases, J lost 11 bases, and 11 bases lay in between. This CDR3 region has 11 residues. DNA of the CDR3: TGTGCCAGCAGTGAGGGGGGTCCTAAGTACTTC. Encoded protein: CASSEGGPKYF.

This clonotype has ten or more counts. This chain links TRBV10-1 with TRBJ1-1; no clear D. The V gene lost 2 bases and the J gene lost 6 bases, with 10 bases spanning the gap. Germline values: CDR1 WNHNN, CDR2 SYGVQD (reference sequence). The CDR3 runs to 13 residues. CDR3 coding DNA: TGCGCCAGCAGTGAGAAGCGGTGGTCTGAAGCTTTCTTT. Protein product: CASSEKRWSEAFF.

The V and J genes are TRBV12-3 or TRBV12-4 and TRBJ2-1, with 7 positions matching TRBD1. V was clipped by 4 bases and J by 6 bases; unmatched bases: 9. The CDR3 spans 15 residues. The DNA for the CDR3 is TGTGCCAGCAGTTGGGAGACAGGGAAACTCAATGAGCAGTTCTTC. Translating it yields CASSWETGKLNEQFF.

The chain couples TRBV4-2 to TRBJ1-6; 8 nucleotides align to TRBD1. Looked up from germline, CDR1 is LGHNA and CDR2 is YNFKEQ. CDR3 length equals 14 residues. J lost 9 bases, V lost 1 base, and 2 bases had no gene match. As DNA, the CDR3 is TGTGCCAGCAGCCAAGGGACAGGGATTTCACCCCTCCACTTT. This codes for CASSQGTGISPLHF.

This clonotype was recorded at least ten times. CDR3 coding DNA: TGTGCCAGCAGCGCAACCCCTCATACTAGCGGGGGGGCCTACGAGCAGTACTTC. Its protein product is CASSATPHTSGGAYEQYF. This chain joins TRBV9 and TRBJ2-7, with 13 bases fitting TRBD2. The CDR3 has 18 residues. The germline V gene encodes CDR1 SGDLS and CDR2 YYNGEE. The ends lost 3 bases at V and 2 bases at J; junction bases unmatched: 11. The entire variable domain, with the rest obtained from reference TRBV9 and TRBJ2-7, is as follows: DSGVTQTPKHLITATGQRVTLRCSPRSGDLSVYWYQQSLDQGLQFLIQYYNGEERAKGNILERFSAQQFPDLHSELNLSSLELGDSALYFCASSATPHTSGGAYEQYFGPGTRLTVT.

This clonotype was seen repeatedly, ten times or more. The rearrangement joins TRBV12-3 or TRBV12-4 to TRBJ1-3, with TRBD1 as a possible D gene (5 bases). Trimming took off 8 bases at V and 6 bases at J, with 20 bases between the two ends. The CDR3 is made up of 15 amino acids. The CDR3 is CASGAIGGNLNTIYF. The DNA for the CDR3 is TGTGCCAGCGGAGCGATCGGGGGGAACTTAAACACCATATATTTT.

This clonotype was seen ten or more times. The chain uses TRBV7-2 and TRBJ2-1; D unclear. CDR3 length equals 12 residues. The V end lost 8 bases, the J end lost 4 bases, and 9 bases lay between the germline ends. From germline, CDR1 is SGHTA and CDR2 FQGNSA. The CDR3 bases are TGTGCCAGCGGGTGGGATTACAATGAGCAGTTCTTC. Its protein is CASGWDYNEQFF.

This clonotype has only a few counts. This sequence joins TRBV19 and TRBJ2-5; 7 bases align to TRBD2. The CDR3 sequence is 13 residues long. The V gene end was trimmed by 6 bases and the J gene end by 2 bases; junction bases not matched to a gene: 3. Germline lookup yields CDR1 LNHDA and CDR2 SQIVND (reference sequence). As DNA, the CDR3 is TGTGCCAGTAGACTAGCGCCACAAGAGACCCAGTACTTC. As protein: CASRLAPQETQYF.

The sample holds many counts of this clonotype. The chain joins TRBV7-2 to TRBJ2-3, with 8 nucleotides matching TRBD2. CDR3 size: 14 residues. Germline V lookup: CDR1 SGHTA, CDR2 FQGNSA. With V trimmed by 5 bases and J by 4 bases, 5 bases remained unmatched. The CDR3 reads CASSLLAGADTQYF. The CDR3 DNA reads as TGTGCCAGCAGCCTCCTAGCGGGCGCAGATACGCAGTATTTT.

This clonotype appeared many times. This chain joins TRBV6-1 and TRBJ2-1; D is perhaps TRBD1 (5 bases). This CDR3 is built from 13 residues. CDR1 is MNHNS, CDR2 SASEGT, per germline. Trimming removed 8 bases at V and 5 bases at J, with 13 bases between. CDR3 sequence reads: CASALTANNEQFF. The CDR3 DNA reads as TGTGCCAGCGCCCTGACAGCAAACAATGAGCAGTTCTTC.